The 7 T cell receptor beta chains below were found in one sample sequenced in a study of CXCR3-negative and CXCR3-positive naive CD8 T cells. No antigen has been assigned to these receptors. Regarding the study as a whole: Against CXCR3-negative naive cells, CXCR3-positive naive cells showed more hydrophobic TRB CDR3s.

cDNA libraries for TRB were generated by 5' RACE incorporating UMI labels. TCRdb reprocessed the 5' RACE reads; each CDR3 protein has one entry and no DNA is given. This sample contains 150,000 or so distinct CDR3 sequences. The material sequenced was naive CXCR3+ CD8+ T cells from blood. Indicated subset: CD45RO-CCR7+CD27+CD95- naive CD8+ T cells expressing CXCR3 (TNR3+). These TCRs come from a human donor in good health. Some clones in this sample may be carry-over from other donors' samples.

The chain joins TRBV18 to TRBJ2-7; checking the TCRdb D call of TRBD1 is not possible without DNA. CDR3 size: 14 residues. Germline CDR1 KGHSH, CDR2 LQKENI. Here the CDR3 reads CASSTRDNYYEQYF. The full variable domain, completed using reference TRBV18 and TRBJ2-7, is NAGVMQNPRHLVRRRGQEARLRCSPMKGHSHVYWYRQLPEEGLKFMVYLQKENIIDESGMPKERFSAEFPKEGPSILRIQQVVRGDSAAYFCASSTRDNYYEQYFGPGTRLTVT.

CDR3 sequence reads: CASSLGDTGELFF. V and J are TRBV7-9 and TRBJ2-2. Germline V gives CDR1 SEHNR, CDR2 FQNEAQ (reference sequence). CDR3 length: 13 amino acids.

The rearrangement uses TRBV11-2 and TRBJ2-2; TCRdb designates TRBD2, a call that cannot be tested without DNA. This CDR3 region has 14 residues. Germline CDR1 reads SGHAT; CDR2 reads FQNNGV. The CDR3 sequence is CASSLVVRAGELFF.

CDR3 amino acids: CASSLERDRGTYEQYF. The genes are TRBV7-8 and TRBJ2-7; TCRdb's D gene call, TRBD1, goes unchecked for lack of DNA. This CDR3 contains 16 residues. Germline CDR1 SGHVS, CDR2 FQNEAQ.

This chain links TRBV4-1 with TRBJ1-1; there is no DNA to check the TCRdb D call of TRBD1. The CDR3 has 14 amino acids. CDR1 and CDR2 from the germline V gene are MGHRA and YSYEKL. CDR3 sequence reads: CASSQTELDTEAFF.

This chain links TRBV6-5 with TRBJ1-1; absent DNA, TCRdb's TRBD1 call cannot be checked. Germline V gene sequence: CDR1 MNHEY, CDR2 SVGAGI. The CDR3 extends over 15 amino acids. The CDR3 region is CASSSLGQMNTEAFF.

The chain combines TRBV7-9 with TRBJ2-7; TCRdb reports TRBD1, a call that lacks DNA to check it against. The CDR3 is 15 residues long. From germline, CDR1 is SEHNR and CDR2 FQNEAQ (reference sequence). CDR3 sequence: CASSVGGQGFYEQYF.